These 26 T cell receptor beta chains came from one sample sequenced in a study of response to subunit inactivated influenza vaccine. TCRdb re-called the RT-PCR reads with MiXCR, one entry per CDR3 protein. The profile covers about 800,000 distinct CDR3 sequences, with approximately 22% appearing a single time and about a tenth taken by the ten largest. Here the sequenced sample was PBMCs from blood, taken more than 4 days after vaccination. These receptors were obtained from a man aged 45 to 65 who received an inactivated influenza vaccine.

This clonotype turned up a few times. The genes are TRBV12-3 or TRBV12-4 and TRBJ2-3; 7 bases map to TRBD1. This CDR3 has 14 amino acids. V lost 6 bases and J lost 2; bases outside the gene matches: 5. DNA for the CDR3: TGTGCCAGCAGCACAGGGGTATACACAGATACGCAGTATTTT. It codes for CASSTGVYTDTQYF.

The J gene is TRBJ2-3, the V gene TRBV7-9, with 8 bases fitting TRBD1. J lost 1 base, V lost 10 bases, and 13 bases had no gene match. The CDR3 contains 16 residues. Germline CDR1 reads SEHNR; CDR2 reads FQNEAQ (reference sequence). The CDR3 reads CATTARARGRTDTQYF. As DNA, the CDR3 is TGTGCCACCACAGCCAGGGCCAGGGGGCGCACAGATACGCAGTATTTT.

This clonotype was detected a few times. The chain is built from TRBV4-1 and TRBJ1-5, with 8 bases lining up with TRBD1. The CDR3 length is 17 residues. Germline values: CDR1 MGHRA, CDR2 YSYEKL. With 4 bases clipped from V and 7 bases from J, the junction kept 15 bases outside the gene matches. The CDR3 spells CASSLNPGQGARQPQHF. The CDR3 nucleotides are TGCGCCAGCAGCCTCAATCCCGGACAGGGCGCACGACAGCCCCAGCATTTT.

This rearrangement joins TRBV20-1 to TRBJ2-3; D could derive from TRBD1 or TRBD2 (5 bases each). Germline V gene sequence: CDR1 DFQATT, CDR2 SNEGSKA (reference sequence). The CDR3 length is 15 residues. Trimming removed 5 bases at V and 2 bases at J, with 17 bases between. The DNA for the CDR3 is TGCAGTGCTTCCTCGAGACGGGACCTCACAGATACGCAGTATTTT. It yields the protein CSASSRRDLTDTQYF.

The chain employs TRBV29-1 and TRBJ2-7, with 9 bases identical to TRBD1. V shed 0 bases, J shed 5 bases, and the junction held 2 bases outside the gene matches. Per the germline V gene, CDR1 is SQVTM and CDR2 is ANQGSEA. This CDR3 has 13 residues. CDR3 bases: TGCAGCGTTGAAGAGAGGACAGGGGACGAGCAGTACTTC. Its translation is CSVEERTGDEQYF.

This clonotype was picked up many times. The rearrangement joins TRBV6-2 or TRBV6-3 to TRBJ1-5, with D tentatively TRBD1 (5 bases). V was clipped by 6 bases and J by 2 bases, with 14 bases between them. CDR1 is MNHEY, CDR2 SVGEGT, per germline. The CDR3 spans 15 residues. The CDR3: CASSLEGGGNQPQHF. The CDR3, as DNA: TGTGCCAGCAGCCTGGAGGGAGGGGGCAATCAGCCCCAGCATTTT.

This chain joins TRBV7-6 and TRBJ2-7; TRBD2 agrees at 9 bases. The V gene end was trimmed by 5 bases and the J gene end by 6 bases; junction bases not matched to a gene: 11. Looked up from germline, CDR1 is SGHVS and CDR2 is FNYEAQ. This CDR3 region has 15 residues. This chain's CDR3 is CASSPGASGIAEQYF. The CDR3, as DNA: TGTGCCAGCAGCCCAGGGGCTAGCGGGATTGCCGAGCAGTACTTC.

A few counts support this clonotype. This sequence joins TRBV7-9 and TRBJ1-1; 12 nucleotides agree with TRBD1. J gave up 6 bases and V 3 bases, and 2 bases lay outside the gene matches. This CDR3 is 14 amino acids long. Germline loops: CDR1 SEHNR, CDR2 FQNEAQ (reference sequence). CDR3 sequence (DNA): TGTGCCAGCAGCTTCGGGACAGGGGGCTCTGAAGCTTTCTTT. It specifies CASSFGTGGSEAFF.

This clonotype was recorded a few times. The chain couples TRBV5-1 to TRBJ2-7; D might be TRBD1 (5 bases). The V gene's germline CDR1 is SGHRS and CDR2 YFSETQ. CDR3 length: 14 amino acids. V was pared by 0 bases and J by 5 bases, with 12 bases between. The DNA for the CDR3 is TGCGCCAGCAGCTTGGTGGGCGGCAGGGACGAGCAGTACTTC. Protein: CASSLVGGRDEQYF.

J is TRBJ2-6 and V is TRBV28; D is uncertain. Trimming pared 3 bases from V and 0 bases from J, leaving 18 bases between. CDR1 is MDHEN, CDR2 SYDVKM, per germline. This CDR3 has 19 residues. The CDR3 region has the DNA TGTGCCAGCAGTTTTTCCCTCAGGACGGTTGACTCTGGGGCCAACGTCCTGACTTTC. Amino acids: CASSFSLRTVDSGANVLTF.

A few counts support this clonotype. This CDR3 is CASKGGYEQYF. Written as DNA, the CDR3 is TGTGCCAGCAAGGGGGGCTACGAGCAGTACTTC. The rearrangement links TRBV2 to TRBJ2-7; D tentatively reads TRBD1 or TRBD2 (6 bases each). The V and J ends lost 7 bases and 3 bases respectively, with 7 bases between them. Germline V gene data show CDR1 as SNHLY and CDR2 as FYNNEI. The CDR3 runs 11 residues.

The chain combines TRBV20-1 with TRBJ2-5; D gene uncertain. The V gene lost 3 bases and the J gene lost 4 bases, with 12 bases spanning the gap. This CDR3 region has 13 residues. Looked up from germline, CDR1 is DFQATT and CDR2 is SNEGSKA (reference sequence). The CDR3: CSARLGWRETQYF. CDR3 bases: TGCAGTGCTAGGCTGGGTTGGCGAGAGACCCAGTACTTC.

The V gene is TRBV28, the J gene TRBJ2-1, with D maybe TRBD1 (6 bases). The ends were cut back, 7 bases at V and 7 bases at J, with 17 bases in the middle. The CDR3 spans 14 residues. Germline V CDR1 and CDR2: MDHEN, SYDVKM. CDR3 in amino acids: CASIGQGNTNEQFF. CDR3 DNA sequence: TGTGCCAGCATCGGTCAGGGGAATACTAATGAGCAGTTCTTC.

The rearrangement links TRBV5-1 to TRBJ1-1; D gene uncertain. Trimming left V 0 bases short and J 1 base short, with 13 bases between. The CDR3 has 16 residues. Looked up from germline, CDR1 is SGHRS and CDR2 is YFSETQ. For the CDR3, the DNA is TGCGCCAGCAGCTTGGCTCGGGCCTACAGGAACACTGAAGCTTTCTTT. Protein product: CASSLARAYRNTEAFF.

The table lists this clonotype with a few counts. The rearrangement uses TRBV20-1 and TRBJ2-7; 10 bases align to TRBD2. The CDR3 totals 15 residues. Germline V CDR1 and CDR2: DFQATT, SNEGSKA (reference sequence). The trim removed 0 bases at V and 7 bases at J, leaving 9 bases unmatched. The CDR3 DNA sequence: TGCAGTGCTAGAGATCTGTCTAGCGGGAGCGGTGAGCAGTACTTC. It is translated as CSARDLSSGSGEQYF.

The sample holds a few counts of this clonotype. The CDR3 reads CASSQGSIEQYF. In DNA form, the CDR3 reads TGTGCCAGCAGTCAGGGGTCTATCGAGCAGTACTTC. The chain links TRBV2 to TRBJ2-7; D may be TRBD1 (6 bases). The CDR3 is made up of 12 amino acids. The V end lost 5 bases, the J end lost 6 bases, and 11 bases lay between the germline ends. Germline assignment: CDR1 SNHLY and CDR2 FYNNEI.

This clonotype has more than one count but fewer than ten. This rearrangement joins TRBV7-3 to TRBJ2-1, with D possibly matching TRBD2 (6 bases). The germline V gene has CDR1 SGHTA and CDR2 FQGTGA. V was trimmed by 4 bases and J by 6 bases, leaving 28 bases between them. This CDR3 is 19 amino acids long. Here the CDR3 DNA reads TGTGCCAGCAGCTCTCTGTATAGGGTTTGGGGGGAATCCAGCAATGAGCAGTTCTTC. This gives the protein CASSSLYRVWGESSNEQFF.

In this sample, this clonotype turned up a few times. V and J are TRBV6-5 and TRBJ1-5; D is possibly TRBD1 (6 bases). CDR1 and CDR2 from the germline V gene are MNHEY and SVGAGI. Trimming cost V 0 bases and J 7 bases, with 13 bases left between them. CDR3 size: 15 residues. Here the CDR3 reads CASSYSYREGQPQHF. CDR3 sequence (DNA): TGTGCCAGCAGTTACTCGTACAGGGAAGGGCAGCCCCAGCATTTT.

The table lists this clonotype with a few counts. The chain links TRBV12-3 or TRBV12-4 to TRBJ1-5; 9 positions agree with TRBD1. There are 15 residues in the CDR3. Trimming took 2 bases from V and 4 from J; bases not matched to a gene: 3. CDR3 loop: CASSLFGQGNQPQHF. Here the CDR3 DNA reads TGTGCCAGCAGTTTATTCGGACAGGGGAATCAGCCCCAGCATTTT.

This clonotype came up a few times. This chain connects TRBV20-1 to TRBJ2-5; D might be TRBD1 or TRBD2, each matching 5 bases. Germline CDR1 is DFQATT and CDR2 is SNEGSKA (reference sequence). The germline V and J ends were trimmed by 0 bases and 5 bases, with 13 bases remaining between them. The CDR3 is 14 residues long. The CDR3 region is CSARDGGRMETQYF. The CDR3 DNA sequence: TGCAGTGCTAGAGATGGGGGACGTATGGAGACCCAGTACTTC.

This chain links TRBV10-3 with TRBJ1-2, with TRBD1 identical over 7 bases. Trimming at V came to 7 bases and at J to 1 base, leaving 9 bases not matched to a gene. The germline gives CDR1 ENHRY, CDR2 SYGVKD. The CDR3 loop spans 15 amino acids. The CDR3 sequence is CAITSETGNNYGYTF. The CDR3 DNA reads TGTGCCATCACCTCCGAGACAGGGAATAACTATGGCTACACCTTC.

This rearrangement joins TRBV20-1 to TRBJ2-5; D possibly uses TRBD1 or TRBD2 (6 bases each). This CDR3 contains 14 residues. Trimming removed 5 bases at V and 5 bases at J, with 18 bases between. Germline values: CDR1 DFQATT, CDR2 SNEGSKA (reference sequence). The DNA for the CDR3 is TGCAGTGCTCGCCGGGGGCAGGGGAGGGAGACCCAGTACTTC. Its translation is CSARRGQGRETQYF.

This clonotype showed up many times. The chain links TRBV4-3 to TRBJ2-7; D call uncertain. The germline V and J ends were trimmed by 3 bases and 4 bases, with 16 bases remaining between them. Germline CDR1 and CDR2: LGHNA and YSLEER. The CDR3 totals 15 residues. CDR3 sequence reads: CASSQVGDSRYEQYF. In nucleotides, the CDR3 is TGCGCCAGCAGCCAGGTCGGAGATAGCAGGTACGAGCAGTACTTC.

V is TRBV20-1 and J is TRBJ2-2, with D perhaps assigned TRBD1 or TRBD2 (6 bases each). The germline gives CDR1 DFQATT, CDR2 SNEGSKA (reference sequence). The CDR3 runs 13 residues. V lost 1 base to trimming and J lost 7 bases, with 10 bases between them. The CDR3 spells CSARVGGNGELFF. In nucleotides, the CDR3 is TGCAGTGCTAGAGTGGGGGGCAACGGGGAGCTGTTTTTT.

The chain carries TRBV5-5 and TRBJ2-2; D unclear. The CDR3 has 14 residues. The germline CDR1 and CDR2 sequences are SGHKS and YYEKEE (reference sequence). V lost 0 bases and J 4 bases, leaving 7 bases between the germline ends. In nucleotides, the CDR3 is TGTGCCAGCAGCTTGGGTCGCAGCACCGGGGAGCTGTTTTTT. Translating gives CASSLGRSTGELFF.

This clonotype occurred a few times. The chain is built from TRBV20-1 and TRBJ2-7; D might be TRBD1 (5 bases). The CDR3 extends over 10 amino acids. Germline lookup yields CDR1 DFQATT and CDR2 SNEGSKA (reference sequence). The CDR3 sequence: CSLGANEQYF. The CDR3 nucleotides are TGCAGCCTAGGGGCTAACGAGCAGTACTTC.